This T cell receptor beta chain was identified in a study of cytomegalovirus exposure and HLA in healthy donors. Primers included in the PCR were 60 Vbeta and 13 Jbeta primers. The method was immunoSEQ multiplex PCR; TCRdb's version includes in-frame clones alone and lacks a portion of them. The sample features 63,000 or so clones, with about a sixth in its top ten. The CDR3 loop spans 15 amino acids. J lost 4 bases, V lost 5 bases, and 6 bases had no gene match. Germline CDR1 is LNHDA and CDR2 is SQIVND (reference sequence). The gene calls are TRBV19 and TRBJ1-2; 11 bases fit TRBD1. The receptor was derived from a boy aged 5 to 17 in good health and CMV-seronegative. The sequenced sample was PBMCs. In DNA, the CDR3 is TGTGCCAGTAGTCCGGATGGACAGGGGGCCTATGGCTACACCTTC. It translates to CASSPDGQGAYGYTF.